The entry below describes one T cell receptor (beta chain). Antigen: not known. The CDR3 has 16 amino acids. CDR1 is LNHDA and CDR2 is SQIVND in the germline V gene (reference sequence). The ends lost 5 bases at V and 9 bases at J; junction bases unmatched: 10. The data are from a study of T cell responses to AZD1222 COVID-19 vaccine. Findings and limits, study-wide: Reportedly, close to half of spike-specific TCRs are directed against unmutated variant regions.

The table came from immunoSEQ multiplex PCR; TCRdb's copy has only in-frame clones and leaves some out. The sample lists fewer than 150,000 clones; approximately 92% were seen once. The specimen was peripheral blood, collected 28 days after the second AZD1222 dose. The rearrangement uses TRBV19 and TRBJ2-2, with 12 bases that match TRBD1. The source is an adult who received the AZD1222 COVID-19 vaccine. CDR3 sequence reads: CASSHLAGQGARELFF. The CDR3 nucleotides are TGTGCCAGTAGTCACCTGGCGGGACAGGGGGCTAGGGAGCTGTTTTTT.